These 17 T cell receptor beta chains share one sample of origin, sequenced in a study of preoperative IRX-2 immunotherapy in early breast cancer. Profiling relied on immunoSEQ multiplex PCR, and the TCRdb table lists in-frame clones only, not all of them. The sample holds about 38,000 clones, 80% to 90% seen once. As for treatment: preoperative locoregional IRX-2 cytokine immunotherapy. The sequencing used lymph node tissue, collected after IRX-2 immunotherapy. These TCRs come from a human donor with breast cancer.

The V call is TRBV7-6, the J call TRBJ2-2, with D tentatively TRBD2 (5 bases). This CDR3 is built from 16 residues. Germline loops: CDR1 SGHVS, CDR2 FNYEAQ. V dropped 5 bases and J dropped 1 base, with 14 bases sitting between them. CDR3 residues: CASSPGSSRNTGELFF. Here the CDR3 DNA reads TGTGCCAGCAGCCCCGGTTCTAGCAGGAACACCGGGGAGCTGTTTTTT.

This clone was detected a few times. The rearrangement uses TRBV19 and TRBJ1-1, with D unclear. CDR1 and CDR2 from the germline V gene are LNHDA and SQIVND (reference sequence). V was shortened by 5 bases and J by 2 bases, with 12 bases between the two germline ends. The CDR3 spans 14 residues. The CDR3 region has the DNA TGTGCCAGTAGTCCGAGGACCAGAAACACTGAAGCTTTCTTT. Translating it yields CASSPRTRNTEAFF.

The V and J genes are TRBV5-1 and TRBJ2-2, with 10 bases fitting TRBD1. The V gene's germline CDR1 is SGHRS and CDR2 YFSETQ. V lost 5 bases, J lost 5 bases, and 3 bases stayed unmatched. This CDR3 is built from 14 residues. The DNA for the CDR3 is TGCGCCAGCAGTCGGACAGGGGGGACCGGGGAGCTGTTTTTT. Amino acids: CASSRTGGTGELFF.

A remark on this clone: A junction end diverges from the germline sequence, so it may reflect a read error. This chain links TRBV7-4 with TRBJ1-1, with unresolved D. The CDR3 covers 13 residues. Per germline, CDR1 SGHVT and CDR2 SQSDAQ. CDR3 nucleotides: TGTGTCAGCAGCCTCAATCGTGGCACTGAAGCTTTCTTT. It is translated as CVSSLNRGTEAFF.

CDR3: CASSEPKLGTGSYEQYF. CDR3 nucleotide sequence: TGTGCCAGCAGTGAACCCAAACTGGGGACAGGTTCCTACGAGCAGTACTTC. This chain links TRBV6-7 with TRBJ2-7; 8 nucleotides align to TRBD1. TRBV6-7 is given ORF status, its function remaining uncertain. The CDR3 totals 17 residues. The ends lost 5 bases at V and 1 base at J; junction bases unmatched: 13.

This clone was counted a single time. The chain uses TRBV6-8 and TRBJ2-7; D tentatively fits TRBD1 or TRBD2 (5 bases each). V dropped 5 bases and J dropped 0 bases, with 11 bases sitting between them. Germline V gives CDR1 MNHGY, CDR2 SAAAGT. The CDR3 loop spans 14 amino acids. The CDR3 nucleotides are TGTGCCAGCAGTCTTCGGGACGACTCCTACGAGCAGTACTTC. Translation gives CASSLRDDSYEQYF.

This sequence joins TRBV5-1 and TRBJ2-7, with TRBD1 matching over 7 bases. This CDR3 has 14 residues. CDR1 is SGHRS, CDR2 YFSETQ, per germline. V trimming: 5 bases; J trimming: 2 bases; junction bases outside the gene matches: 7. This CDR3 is CASSSGDSPYEQYF. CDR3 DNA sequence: TGCGCCAGCAGTTCCGGGGACAGCCCCTACGAGCAGTACTTC.

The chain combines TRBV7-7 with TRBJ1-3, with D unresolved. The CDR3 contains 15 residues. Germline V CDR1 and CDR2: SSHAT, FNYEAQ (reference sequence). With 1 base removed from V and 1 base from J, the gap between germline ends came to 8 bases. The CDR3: CASSLEGGSGNTIYF. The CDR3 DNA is TGTGCCAGCAGCTTAGAGGGAGGGTCTGGAAACACCATATATTTT. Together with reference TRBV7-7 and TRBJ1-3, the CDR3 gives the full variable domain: GAGVSQSPRYKVTKRGQDVTLRCDPISSHATLYWYQQALGQGPEFLTYFNYEAQPDKSGLPSDRFSAERPEGSISTLTIQRTEQRDSAMYRCASSLEGGSGNTIYFGEGSWLTVV.

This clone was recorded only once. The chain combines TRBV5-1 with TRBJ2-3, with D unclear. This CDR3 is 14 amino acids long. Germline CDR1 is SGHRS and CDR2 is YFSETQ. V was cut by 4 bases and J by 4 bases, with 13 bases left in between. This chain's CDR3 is CASSPLPSSDTQYF. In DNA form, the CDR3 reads TGCGCCAGCAGCCCGTTACCCAGTTCAGATACGCAGTATTTT.

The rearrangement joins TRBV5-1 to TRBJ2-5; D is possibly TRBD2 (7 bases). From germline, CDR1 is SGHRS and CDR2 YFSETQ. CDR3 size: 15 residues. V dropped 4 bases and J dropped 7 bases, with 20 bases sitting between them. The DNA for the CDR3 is TGCGCCAGCAGCCCAGCAATGGGGGGGCGCGGGACCCAGTACTTC. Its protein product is CASSPAMGGRGTQYF.

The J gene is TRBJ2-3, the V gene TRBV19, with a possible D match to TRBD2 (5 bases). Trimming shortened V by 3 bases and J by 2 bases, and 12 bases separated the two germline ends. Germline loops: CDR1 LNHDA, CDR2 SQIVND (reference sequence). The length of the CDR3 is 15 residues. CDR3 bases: TGTGCCAGTAGTATTTCGGCGGGTCTCACAGATACGCAGTATTTT. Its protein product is CASSISAGLTDTQYF.

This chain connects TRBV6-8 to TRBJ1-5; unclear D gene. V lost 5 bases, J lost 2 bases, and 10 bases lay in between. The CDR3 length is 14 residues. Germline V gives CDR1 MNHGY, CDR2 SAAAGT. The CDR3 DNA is TGTGCCAGCAGTCACGGGCAGGGCAATCAGCCCCAGCATTTT. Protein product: CASSHGQGNQPQHF.

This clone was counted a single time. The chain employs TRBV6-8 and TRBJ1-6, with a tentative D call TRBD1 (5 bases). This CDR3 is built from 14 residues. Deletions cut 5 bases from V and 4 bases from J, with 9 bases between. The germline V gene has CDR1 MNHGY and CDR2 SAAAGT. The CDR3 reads CASSPGTYNSPLHF. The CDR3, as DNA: TGTGCCAGCAGTCCTGGGACGTATAATTCACCCCTCCACTTT.

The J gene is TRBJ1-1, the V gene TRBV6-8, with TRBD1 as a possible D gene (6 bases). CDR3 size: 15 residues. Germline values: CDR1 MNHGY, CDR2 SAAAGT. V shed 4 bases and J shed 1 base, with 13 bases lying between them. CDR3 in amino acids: CASSSGGQGNTEAFF. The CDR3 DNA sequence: TGTGCCAGCAGTTCGGGGGGACAAGGGAACACTGAAGCTTTCTTT.

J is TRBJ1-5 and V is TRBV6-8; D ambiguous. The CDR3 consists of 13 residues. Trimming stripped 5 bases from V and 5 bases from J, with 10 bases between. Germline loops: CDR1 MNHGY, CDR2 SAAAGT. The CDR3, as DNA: TGTGCCAGCAGTGATAGGTGGGATCAGCCCCAGCATTTT. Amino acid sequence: CASSDRWDQPQHF.

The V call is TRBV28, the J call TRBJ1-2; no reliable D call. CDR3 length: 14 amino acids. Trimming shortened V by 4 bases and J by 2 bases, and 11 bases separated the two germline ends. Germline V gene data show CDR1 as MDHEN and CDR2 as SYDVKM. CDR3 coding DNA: TGTGCCAGCAGTTCAGGAGGGATGAACTATGGCTACACCTTC. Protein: CASSSGGMNYGYTF.

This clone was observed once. For the CDR3, the DNA is TGTGCCAGCAGTAGAGACAGGGCGATGGTTTACGAGCAGTACTTC. Residues: CASSRDRAMVYEQYF. The rearrangement uses TRBV6-8 and TRBJ2-7, with TRBD1 matching over 7 bases. Germline-derived CDR1 and CDR2 are MNHGY and SAAAGT. V was clipped by 5 bases and J by 4 bases; unmatched bases: 11. The CDR3 sequence is 15 residues long.